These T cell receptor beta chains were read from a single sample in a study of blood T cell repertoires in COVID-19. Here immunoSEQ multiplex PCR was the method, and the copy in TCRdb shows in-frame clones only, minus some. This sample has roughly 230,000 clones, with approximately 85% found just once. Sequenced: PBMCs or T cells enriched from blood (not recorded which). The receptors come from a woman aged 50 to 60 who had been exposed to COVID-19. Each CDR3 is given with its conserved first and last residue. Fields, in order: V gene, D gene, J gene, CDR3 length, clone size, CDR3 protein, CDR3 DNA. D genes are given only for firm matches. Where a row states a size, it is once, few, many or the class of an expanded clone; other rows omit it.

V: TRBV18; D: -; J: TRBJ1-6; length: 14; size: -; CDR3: CASSPKGGNSPLHF; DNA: TGTGCCAGCTCACCCAAGGGGGGGAATTCACCCCTCCACTTT
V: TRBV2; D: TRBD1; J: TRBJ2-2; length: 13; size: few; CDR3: CASRGQDFGELFF; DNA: TGTGCCAGCAGGGGACAGGATTTCGGGGAGCTGTTTTTT
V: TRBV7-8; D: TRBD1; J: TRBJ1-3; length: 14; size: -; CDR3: CASSYRGSGNTIYF; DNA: TGTGCCAGCAGCTACAGGGGATCTGGAAACACCATATATTTT
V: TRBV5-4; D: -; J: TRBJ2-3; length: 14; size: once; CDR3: CASSLSTATDTQYF; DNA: TGTGCCAGCAGCTTGTCCACAGCCACAGATACGCAGTATTTT
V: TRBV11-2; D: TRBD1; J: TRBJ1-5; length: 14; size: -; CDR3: CASSLTGLNQPQHF; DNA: TGTGCCAGCAGCCTGACAGGGCTCAATCAGCCCCAGCATTTT
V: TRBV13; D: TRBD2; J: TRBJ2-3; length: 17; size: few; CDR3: CASSLVGLGGSTDTQYF; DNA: TGTGCCAGCAGCCTAGTCGGATTGGGGGGGAGCACAGATACGCAGTATTTT
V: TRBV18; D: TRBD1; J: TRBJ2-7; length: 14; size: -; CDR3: CASSPRDSSYEQYF; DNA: TGTGCCAGCTCACCCCGGGACAGTTCCTACGAGCAGTACTTC
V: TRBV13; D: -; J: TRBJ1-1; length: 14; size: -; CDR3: CASSGGVLGTEAFF; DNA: TGTGCCAGCAGCGGGGGGGTATTGGGCACTGAAGCTTTCTTT
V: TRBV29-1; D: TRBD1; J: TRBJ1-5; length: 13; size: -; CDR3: CSVGTGVNQPQHF; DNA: TGCAGCGTCGGGACAGGGGTAAATCAGCCCCAGCATTTT
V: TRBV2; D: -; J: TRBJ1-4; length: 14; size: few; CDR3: CASSEDTSNEKLFF; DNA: TGTGCCAGCAGTGAGGACACCTCTAATGAAAAACTGTTTTTT
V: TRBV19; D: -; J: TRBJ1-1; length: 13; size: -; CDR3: CASSTLAGTEAFF; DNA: TGTGCCAGTAGTACCCTCGCGGGAACTGAAGCTTTCTTT
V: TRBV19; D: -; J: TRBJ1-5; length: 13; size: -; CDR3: CASSSRRDQPQHF; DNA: TGTGCCAGTAGTTCGAGGAGGGATCAGCCCCAGCATTTT
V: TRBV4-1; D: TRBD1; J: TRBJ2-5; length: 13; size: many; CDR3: CASSLDRAETQYF; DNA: TGCGCCAGCAGCCTGGACAGGGCAGAGACCCAGTACTTC
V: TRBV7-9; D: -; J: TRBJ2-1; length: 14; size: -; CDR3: CASSHSEPLNEQFF; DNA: TGTGCCAGCAGCCATAGCGAGCCACTCAATGAGCAGTTCTTC
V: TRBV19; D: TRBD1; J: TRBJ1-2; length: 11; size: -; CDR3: CATTGVYGYTF; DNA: TGTGCCACTACAGGGGTCTATGGCTACACCTTC
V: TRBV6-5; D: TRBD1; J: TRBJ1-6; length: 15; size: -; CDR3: CASSPPGTGSSPLHF; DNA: TGTGCCAGCAGTCCCCCGGGGACAGGGAGTTCACCCCTCCACTTT
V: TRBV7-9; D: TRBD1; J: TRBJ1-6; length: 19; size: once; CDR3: CASSLGDRGPPENNSPLHF; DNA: TGTGCCAGCAGCTTAGGGGACAGGGGGCCCCCAGAGAATAATTCACCCCTCCACTTT
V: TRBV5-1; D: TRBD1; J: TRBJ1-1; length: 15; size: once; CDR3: CASSQGTGGFTEAFF; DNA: TGCGCCAGCAGCCAAGGGACAGGGGGGTTCACTGAAGCTTTCTTT
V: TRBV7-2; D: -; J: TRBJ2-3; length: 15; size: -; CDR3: CASSLRGFSTDTQYF; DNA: TGTGCCAGCAGCTTACGCGGGTTTAGCACAGATACGCAGTATTTT
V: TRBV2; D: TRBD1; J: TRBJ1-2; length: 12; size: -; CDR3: CADYHRGRGYTF; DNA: TGTGCCGATTACCACAGGGGAAGGGGCTACACCTTC
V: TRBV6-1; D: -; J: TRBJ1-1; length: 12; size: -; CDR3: CASSEVAGEAFF; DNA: TGTGCCAGCAGTGAAGTGGCGGGGGAAGCTTTCTTT
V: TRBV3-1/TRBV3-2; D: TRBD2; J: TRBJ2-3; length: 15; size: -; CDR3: CASSPQRGARDTQYF; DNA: TGTGCCAGCAGCCCGCAGCGGGGGGCCCGAGATACGCAGTATTTT
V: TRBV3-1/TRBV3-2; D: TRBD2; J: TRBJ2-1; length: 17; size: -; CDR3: CASSQRTSGGAYNEQFF; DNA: TGTGCCAGCAGCCAACGGACTAGCGGGGGGGCGTACAATGAGCAGTTCTTC
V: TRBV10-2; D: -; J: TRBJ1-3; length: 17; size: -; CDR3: CASSVTRQKSSGNTIYF; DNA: TGCGCCAGCAGTGTTACCAGGCAAAAGAGCTCTGGAAACACCATATATTTT
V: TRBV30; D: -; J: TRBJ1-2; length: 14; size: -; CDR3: CAWSVGGRSYGYTF; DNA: TGTGCCTGGAGTGTCGGGGGGCGCAGCTATGGCTACACCTTC
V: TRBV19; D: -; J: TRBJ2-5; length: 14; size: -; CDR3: CASSISVGGETQYF; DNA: TGTGCCAGTAGTATATCGGTTGGGGGGGAGACCCAGTACTTC
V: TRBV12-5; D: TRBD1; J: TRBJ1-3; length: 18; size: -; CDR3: CASGLVVWQGTGENTIYF; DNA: TGTGCTAGTGGTTTGGTAGTCTGGCAGGGGACAGGAGAGAACACCATATATTTT
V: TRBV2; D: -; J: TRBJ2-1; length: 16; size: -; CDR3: CASSRGRGWSSYEQFF; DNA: TGTGCCAGCAGTCGCGGGCGGGGTTGGTCGTCCTATGAGCAGTTCTTC
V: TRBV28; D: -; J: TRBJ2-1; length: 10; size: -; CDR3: CASSLNEQFF; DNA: TGTGCCAGCAGTCTAAATGAGCAGTTCTTC
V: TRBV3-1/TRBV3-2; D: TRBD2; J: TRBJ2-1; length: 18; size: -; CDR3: CASSQDLASGGGRDEQFF; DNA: TGTGCCAGCAGCCAAGATCTGGCCAGCGGGGGGGGCAGAGATGAGCAGTTCTTC
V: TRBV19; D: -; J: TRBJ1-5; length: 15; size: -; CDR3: CASSAGLRGNQPQHF; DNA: TGTGCCAGTAGTGCCGGACTTAGGGGCAATCAGCCCCAGCATTTT
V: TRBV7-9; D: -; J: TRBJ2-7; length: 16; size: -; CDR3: CASSLAAAAGWDEQYF; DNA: TGTGCCAGCAGCTTAGCTGCGGCGGCGGGGTGGGACGAGCAGTACTTC
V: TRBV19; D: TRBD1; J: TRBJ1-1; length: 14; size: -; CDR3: CASRVGQGFTEAFF; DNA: TGTGCCAGTAGGGTGGGACAGGGCTTCACTGAAGCTTTCTTT
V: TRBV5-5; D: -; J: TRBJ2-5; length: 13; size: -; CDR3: CASSYWDTETQYF; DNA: TGTGCCAGCAGCTACTGGGACACAGAGACCCAGTACTTC
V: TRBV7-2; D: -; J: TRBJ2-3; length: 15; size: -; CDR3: CASSFQVGATDTQYF; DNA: TGTGCCAGCAGCTTCCAGGTGGGCGCCACAGATACGCAGTATTTT